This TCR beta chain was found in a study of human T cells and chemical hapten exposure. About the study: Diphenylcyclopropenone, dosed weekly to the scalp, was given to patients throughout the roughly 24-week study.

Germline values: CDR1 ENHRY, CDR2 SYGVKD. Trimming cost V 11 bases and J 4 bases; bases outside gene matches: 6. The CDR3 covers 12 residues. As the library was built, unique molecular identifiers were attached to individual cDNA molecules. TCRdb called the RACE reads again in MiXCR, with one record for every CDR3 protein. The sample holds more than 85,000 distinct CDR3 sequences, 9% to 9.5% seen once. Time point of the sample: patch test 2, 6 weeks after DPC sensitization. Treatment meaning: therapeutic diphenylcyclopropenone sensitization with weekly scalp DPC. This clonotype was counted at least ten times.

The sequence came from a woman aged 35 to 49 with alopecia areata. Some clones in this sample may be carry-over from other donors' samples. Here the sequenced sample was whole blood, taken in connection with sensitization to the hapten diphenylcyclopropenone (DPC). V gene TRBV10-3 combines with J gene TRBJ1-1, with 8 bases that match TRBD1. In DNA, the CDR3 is TGTGCCGTACAGGGGGACCCCACTGAAGCTTTCTTT. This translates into CAVQGDPTEAFF.